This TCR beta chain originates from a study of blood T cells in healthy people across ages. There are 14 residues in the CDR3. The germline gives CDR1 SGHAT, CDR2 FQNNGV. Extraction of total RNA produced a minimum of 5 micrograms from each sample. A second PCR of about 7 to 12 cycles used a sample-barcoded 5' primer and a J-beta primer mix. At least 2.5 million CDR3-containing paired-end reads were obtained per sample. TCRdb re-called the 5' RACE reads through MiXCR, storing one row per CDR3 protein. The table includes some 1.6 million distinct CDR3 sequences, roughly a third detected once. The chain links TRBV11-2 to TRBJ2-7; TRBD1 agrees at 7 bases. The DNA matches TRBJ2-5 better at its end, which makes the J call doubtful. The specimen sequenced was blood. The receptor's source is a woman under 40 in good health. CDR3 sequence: CASSKLQGQGTQYF. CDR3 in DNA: TGTGCCAGCAGCAAACTACAGGGGCAGGGGACCCAGTACTTC.